The 17 T cell receptor beta chains in this list originate from one sample, sequenced in a study of early T cells in non-severe SARS-CoV-2 infection. Each CDR3 protein gets one entry after TCRdb re-called the 5' RACE reads with MiXCR. The sample yields some 96,000 distinct CDR3 sequences, 13% seen once. Sequenced: whole blood. The receptor source for this set is an adult who was a healthcare worker with PCR-confirmed SARS-CoV-2 infection or an uninfected control (not recorded which).

This clonotype came up once. This chain links TRBV2 with TRBJ1-2, with D tentatively TRBD1 (6 bases). Germline V gene data show CDR1 as SNHLY and CDR2 as FYNNEI. This CDR3 spans 15 amino acids. V lost 2 bases and J lost 7, with 17 bases in between. The CDR3 loop is CASSEIGQTIGGYTF. The CDR3 bases are TGTGCCAGCAGTGAAATAGGACAGACGATTGGTGGCTACACCTTC.

This chain joins TRBV28 and TRBJ2-5, with 11 bases lining up with TRBD2. The CDR3 runs 15 residues. Trimming at V came to 8 bases and at J to 1 base, leaving 6 bases not matched to a gene. Germline CDR1 reads MDHEN; CDR2 reads SYDVKM. CDR3: CASRSGGAGQETQYF. Written as DNA, the CDR3 is TGTGCCAGCCGTAGCGGGGGGGCAGGCCAAGAGACCCAGTACTTC.

This clonotype appeared many times. The V and J genes are TRBV18 and TRBJ1-5; TRBD1 is a possible D gene (5 bases). Looked up from germline, CDR1 is KGHSH and CDR2 is LQKENI. This CDR3 is 16 amino acids long. The V end was cut by 2 bases, the J end by 4 bases, with 15 bases between. CDR3 region: CASSPGSGGINQPQHF. The CDR3 DNA reads as TGTGCCAGCTCACCAGGCTCTGGGGGGATTAATCAGCCCCAGCATTTT.

In this sample, this clonotype turned up many times. The chain links TRBV2 to TRBJ2-7, with 9 bases aligning to TRBD1. The junction had 2 bases not matched to a gene; V was cut back by 5 bases and J by 3 bases. The V gene's germline CDR1 is SNHLY and CDR2 FYNNEI. CDR3 length: 13 residues. CDR3 nucleotide sequence: TGTGCCAGCAGTCGGACAGGGGTCTACGAGCAGTACTTC. Protein: CASSRTGVYEQYF.

A few counts support this clonotype. The chain is built from TRBV12-3 or TRBV12-4 and TRBJ1-1, with D perhaps TRBD1 (6 bases). The V gene lost 0 bases and the J gene lost 6 bases, with 8 bases spanning the gap. This CDR3 has 13 amino acids. The CDR3 nucleotides are TGTGCCAGCAGTTTAGCACAGGGTTCTGAAGCTTTCTTT. This encodes CASSLAQGSEAFF.

This clonotype was detected only a few times. DNA of the CDR3: TGTGCCAGCAGCCGCCAACGGGACTCTAAAGATACGCAGTATTTT. It codes for CASSRQRDSKDTQYF. The chain is built from TRBV7-9 and TRBJ2-3, with D tentatively TRBD2 (6 bases). Germline CDR1 reads SEHNR; CDR2 reads FQNEAQ (reference sequence). This CDR3 comprises 15 residues. V was shortened by 5 bases and J by 5 bases, with 17 bases between the two germline ends. The full variable domain, its missing parts supplied by reference TRBV7-9 and TRBJ2-3, is DTGVSQNPRHKITKRGQNVTFRCDPISEHNRLYWYRQTLGQGPEFLTYFQNEAQLEKSRLLSDRFSAERPKGSFSTLEIQRTEQGDSAMYLCASSRQRDSKDTQYFGPGTRLTVL.

In nucleotides, the CDR3 is TGTGCCAGCAGCTTTTCACGATGGAACTATGGCTACACCTTC. Its protein product is CASSFSRWNYGYTF. This chain uses TRBV7-9 with TRBJ1-2; D is unclear. The CDR3 is 14 amino acids. V dropped 3 bases and J dropped 2 bases, with 10 bases sitting between them. Germline V gene data show CDR1 as SEHNR and CDR2 as FQNEAQ (reference sequence). Variable domain in full (rest from reference TRBV7-9 and TRBJ1-2): DTGVSQNPRHKITKRGQNVTFRCDPISEHNRLYWYRQTLGQGPEFLTYFQNEAQLEKSRLLSDRFSAERPKGSFSTLEIQRTEQGDSAMYLCASSFSRWNYGYTFGSGTRLTVV.

In this sample, this clonotype turned up a few times. The chain couples TRBV28 to TRBJ1-1, with D uncertain. This CDR3 has 12 amino acids. Trimming cost V 4 bases and J 11 bases, with 14 bases left between them. The germline V gene has CDR1 MDHEN and CDR2 SYDVKM. Here the CDR3 reads CASSSRGWRAFF. The DNA of the CDR3 is TGTGCCAGCAGTTCTCGAGGGTGGCGCGCTTTCTTT. Full variable domain (remainder filled in from reference TRBV28 and TRBJ1-1): DVKVTQSSRYLVKRTGEKVFLECVQDMDHENMFWYRQDPGLGLRLIYFSYDVKMKEKGDIPEGYSVSREKKERFSLILESASTNQTSMYLCASSSRGWRAFFGQGTRLTVV.

This clonotype was observed a handful of times. The rearrangement links TRBV18 to TRBJ2-7; 13 bases are a match to TRBD2. Per germline, CDR1 KGHSH and CDR2 LQKENI. The CDR3 runs 16 residues. The ends lost 3 bases at V and 3 bases at J; junction bases unmatched: 5. This CDR3 reads CASSPGLAGVGYEQYF. CDR3 coding DNA: TGTGCCAGCTCACCTGGACTAGCGGGGGTCGGCTACGAGCAGTACTTC. Drawing the rest from reference TRBV18 and TRBJ2-7, the complete variable domain is NAGVMQNPRHLVRRRGQEARLRCSPMKGHSHVYWYRQLPEEGLKFMVYLQKENIIDESGMPKERFSAEFPKEGPSILRIQQVVRGDSAAYFCASSPGLAGVGYEQYFGPGTRLTVT.

This chain uses TRBV20-1 with TRBJ2-3, with 9 nucleotides matching TRBD2. Germline V CDR1 and CDR2: DFQATT, SNEGSKA (reference sequence). The V segment lost 7 bases and the J segment 4 bases; nucleotides outside the gene matches: 9. The CDR3 runs 14 residues. In DNA, the CDR3 is TGCAGTGAGCAGCGGGGGGCGGGTGCAGATACGCAGTATTTT. This sequence encodes CSEQRGAGADTQYF.

This clonotype was observed a few times. V is TRBV10-3 and J is TRBJ2-1, with 8 bases aligning to TRBD1. Germline values: CDR1 ENHRY, CDR2 SYGVKD. Unmatched junction bases numbered 8, after V lost 5 bases and J lost 8 bases. CDR3 length: 14 residues. The CDR3 sequence is CAISNGRGLDEQFF. CDR3 nucleotide sequence: TGTGCCATCAGTAACGGCAGGGGGCTTGATGAGCAGTTCTTC.

The rearrangement joins TRBV7-9 to TRBJ1-4; tentative D call: TRBD1 (5 bases). Between the trimmed V and J ends, which lost 4 bases and 8 bases, there was a span of 20 bases. The CDR3 spans 16 residues. Germline V gives CDR1 SEHNR, CDR2 FQNEAQ (reference sequence). As DNA, the CDR3 is TGTGCCAGCAGCTCGACAGAATTCGTACGATACGAAAAACTGTTTTTT. This translates into CASSSTEFVRYEKLFF.

The V call is TRBV5-6, the J call TRBJ2-2; a possible D gene is TRBD1 (6 bases). The CDR3 is made up of 17 amino acids. Trimming left V 3 bases short and J 3 bases short, with 18 bases between. The germline gives CDR1 SGHDT, CDR2 YYEEEE. CDR3 DNA sequence: TGTGCCAGCAGCTCATGGGGACACAACCTCGACACCGGGGAGCTGTTTTTT. Protein sequence: CASSSWGHNLDTGELFF.

This clonotype was recorded many times. This chain joins TRBV20-1 and TRBJ2-2, with no clear D. The germline V gene has CDR1 DFQATT and CDR2 SNEGSKA (reference sequence). The germline V and J ends were trimmed by 2 bases and 7 bases, with 11 bases remaining between them. The CDR3 runs 13 residues. CDR3 loop: CSARKRPVGELFF. Written as DNA, the CDR3 is TGCAGTGCTAGAAAGAGGCCGGTCGGGGAGCTGTTTTTT.

This clonotype was recorded a few times. The chain joins TRBV6-6 to TRBJ1-4, with a possible D match to TRBD1 (5 bases). V lost 0 bases to trimming and J lost 2 bases, with 7 bases between them. The V gene's germline CDR1 is MNHNY and CDR2 SVGAGI (reference sequence). The CDR3 sequence is 15 residues long. The chain's CDR3 is CASSYSWGTNEKLFF. The CDR3 DNA reads TGTGCCAGCAGTTACTCGTGGGGGACTAATGAAAAACTGTTTTTT.

This clonotype occurred many times. The rearrangement joins TRBV7-9 to TRBJ2-3; no clear D gene. V lost 1 base to trimming and J lost 0 bases, with 5 bases between them. The CDR3 extends over 14 amino acids. Germline V lookup: CDR1 SEHNR, CDR2 FQNEAQ (reference sequence). The DNA for the CDR3 is TGTGCCAGCAGCTTAGGACTCAGCACAGATACGCAGTATTTT. This encodes CASSLGLSTDTQYF.

V and J are TRBV27 and TRBJ2-7; D assignment may be TRBD1 or TRBD2 (5 bases each). Trimming stripped 7 bases from V and 0 bases from J, with 16 bases between. This CDR3 is built from 15 residues. The germline CDR1 and CDR2 sequences are MNHEY and SMNVEV (reference sequence). In DNA, the CDR3 is TGTGCCAGCAATTCAACCGGGACGGCCTCCTACGAGCAGTACTTC. This codes for CASNSTGTASYEQYF.